There are a few counts of the clone carrying this TCR beta chain. The target antigen is unknown. This record belongs to a study of CD8+ T cells in alopecia areata. Findings and limits, study-wide: Uncertain still, given a single nonresponder, is whether baseline CD8+ expansion links to response. Lesional scalp, especially alopecia totalis/universalis, showed higher clonality than normal scalp.

cDNA prepared by RNA extraction and subsequent reverse transcription served as the template for sequencing. Sequencing used immunoSEQ multiplex PCR; TCRdb keeps in-frame clones, though not all of them. The table records some 180,000 clones, less than 70% of them present only once. Treatment defined: oral pan-JAK inhibitor, 5-10 mg twice daily. The investigators collected lesional scalp punch biopsies and peripheral blood from alopecia areata patients. Cell sorting on a FACSAria was used to separate CD4+ and CD8+ T cells from the PBMCs. CDR3 size: 16 residues. The V gene's germline CDR1 is SEHNR and CDR2 FQNEAQ (reference sequence). The J segment lost 3 bases and the V segment lost 5 bases, leaving 10 bases of the junction unmatched.

The source is a human donor with alopecia areata. This rearrangement joins TRBV7-9 to TRBJ2-5; 9 bases match TRBD1. The specimen comprised CD8+ T cells sorted from blood, sampled at week 24, from a patient treated with tofacitinib. The CDR3 region has the DNA TGTGCCAGCAGCCCTCACGGGACAGGGAGGGAAGAGACCCAGTACTTC. As protein: CASSPHGTGREETQYF.